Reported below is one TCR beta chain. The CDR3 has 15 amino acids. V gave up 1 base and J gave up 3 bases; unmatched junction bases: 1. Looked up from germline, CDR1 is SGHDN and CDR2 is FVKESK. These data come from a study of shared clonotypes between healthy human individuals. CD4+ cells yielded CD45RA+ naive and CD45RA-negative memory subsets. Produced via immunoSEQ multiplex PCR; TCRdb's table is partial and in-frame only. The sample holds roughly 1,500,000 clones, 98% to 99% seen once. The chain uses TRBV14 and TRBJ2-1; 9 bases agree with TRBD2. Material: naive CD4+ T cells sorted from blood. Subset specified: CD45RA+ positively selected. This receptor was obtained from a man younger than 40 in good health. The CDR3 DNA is TGTGCCAGCAGCCAAGGACTAGCGGTCTACAATGAGCAGTTCTTC. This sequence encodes CASSQGLAVYNEQFF.